This T cell receptor (beta chain) was sequenced in a study of shared clonotypes between healthy human individuals. Study-wide results and limits: Non-shared clonotypes had lower generation probabilities than those shared by all four donors.

CD8 cells regarded as naive lacked CD45RO, were positively chosen for CCR7, and omitted terminally differentiated effector memory CD45RA+ cells. As for this clone: What it recognizes is unknown.

The length of the CDR3 is 14 residues. V lost 9 bases, J lost 6 bases, and 18 bases lay in between. Per the germline V gene, CDR1 is MNHEY and CDR2 is SVGAGI. For each subset, genomic DNA was distributed in equal portions over several immunoSEQ plates. Repertoires were generated with immunoSEQ multiplex PCR, while TCRdb's copy carries only in-frame clones and drops some. The table has roughly 2,000,000 clones, around 96% seen once. The sequencing sample was made of naive CD8+ T cells sorted from blood. V gene TRBV6-5 combines with J gene TRBJ2-4; D is possibly TRBD2 (5 bases). This TCR was recovered from a man in his late teens or twenties in good health. The CDR3 loop is CASKKTPRGNIQYF. Here the CDR3 DNA reads TGTGCCAGTAAGAAGACACCCCGGGGAAACATTCAGTACTTC.